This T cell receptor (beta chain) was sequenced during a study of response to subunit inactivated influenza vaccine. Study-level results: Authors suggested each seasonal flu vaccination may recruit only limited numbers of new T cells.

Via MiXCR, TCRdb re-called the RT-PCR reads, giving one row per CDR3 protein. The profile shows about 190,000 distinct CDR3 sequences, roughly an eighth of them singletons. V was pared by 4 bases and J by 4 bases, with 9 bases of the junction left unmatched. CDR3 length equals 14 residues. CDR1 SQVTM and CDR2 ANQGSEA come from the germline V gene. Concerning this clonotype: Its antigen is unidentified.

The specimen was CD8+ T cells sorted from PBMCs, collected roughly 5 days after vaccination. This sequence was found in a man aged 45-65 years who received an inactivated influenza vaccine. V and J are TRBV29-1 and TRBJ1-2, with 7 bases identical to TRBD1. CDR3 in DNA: TGCAGCGTTGGGGGACAGACCCGCGGCTATGGCTACACCTTC. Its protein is CSVGGQTRGYGYTF.